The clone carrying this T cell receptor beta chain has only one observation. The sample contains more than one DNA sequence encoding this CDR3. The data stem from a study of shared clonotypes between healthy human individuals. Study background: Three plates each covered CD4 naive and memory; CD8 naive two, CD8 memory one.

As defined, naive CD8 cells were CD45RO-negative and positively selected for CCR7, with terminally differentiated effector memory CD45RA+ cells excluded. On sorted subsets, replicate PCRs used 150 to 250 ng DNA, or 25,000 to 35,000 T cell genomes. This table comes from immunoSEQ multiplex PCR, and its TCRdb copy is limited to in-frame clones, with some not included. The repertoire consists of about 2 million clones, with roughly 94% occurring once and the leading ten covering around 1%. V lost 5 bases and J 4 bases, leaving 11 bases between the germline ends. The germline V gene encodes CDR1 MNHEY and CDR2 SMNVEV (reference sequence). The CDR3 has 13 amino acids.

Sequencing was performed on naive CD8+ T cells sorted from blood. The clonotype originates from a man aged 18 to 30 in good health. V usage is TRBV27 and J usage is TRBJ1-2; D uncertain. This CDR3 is CASSPGGGYGYTF. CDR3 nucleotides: TGTGCCAGCAGTCCCGGCGGAGGCTATGGCTACACCTTC.